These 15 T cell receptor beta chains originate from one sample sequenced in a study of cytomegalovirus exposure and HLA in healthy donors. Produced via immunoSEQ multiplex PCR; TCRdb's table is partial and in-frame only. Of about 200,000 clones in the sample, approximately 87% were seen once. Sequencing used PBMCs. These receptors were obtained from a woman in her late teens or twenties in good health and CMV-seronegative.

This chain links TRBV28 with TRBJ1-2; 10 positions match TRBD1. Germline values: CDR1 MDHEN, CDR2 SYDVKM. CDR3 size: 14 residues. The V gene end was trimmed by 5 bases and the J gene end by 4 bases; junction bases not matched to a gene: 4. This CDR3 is CASSLGTGVYGYTF. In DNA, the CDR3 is TGTGCCAGCAGTCTCGGGACAGGGGTCTATGGCTACACCTTC.

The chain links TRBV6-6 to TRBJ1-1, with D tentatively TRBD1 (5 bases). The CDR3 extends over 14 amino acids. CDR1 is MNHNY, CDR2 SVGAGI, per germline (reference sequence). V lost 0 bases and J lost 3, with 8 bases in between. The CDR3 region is CASSYSGRDTEAFF. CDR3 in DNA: TGTGCCAGCAGTTACTCCGGCAGGGACACTGAAGCTTTCTTT.

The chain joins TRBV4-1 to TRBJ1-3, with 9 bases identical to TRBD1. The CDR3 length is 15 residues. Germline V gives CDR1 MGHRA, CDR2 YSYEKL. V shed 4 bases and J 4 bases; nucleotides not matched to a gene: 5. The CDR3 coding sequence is TGCGCCAGCAGCCGGACAGGGGATATGGGAAACACCATATATTTT. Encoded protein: CASSRTGDMGNTIYF.

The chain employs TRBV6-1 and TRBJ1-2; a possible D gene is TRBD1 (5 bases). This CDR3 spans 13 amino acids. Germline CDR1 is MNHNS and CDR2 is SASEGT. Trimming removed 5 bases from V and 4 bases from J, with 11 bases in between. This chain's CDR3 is CASSSQGIYGYTF. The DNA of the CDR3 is TGTGCCAGCAGTTCTCAGGGAATCTATGGCTACACCTTC.

Written as DNA, the CDR3 is TGTGCCAGCAGCGCCTGGGGAGATTTCAATCAGCCCCAGCATTTT. It codes for CASSAWGDFNQPQHF. The V call is TRBV9, the J call TRBJ1-5, with D uncertain. This CDR3 is built from 15 residues. Germline V gene lookup returns CDR1 SGDLS and CDR2 YYNGEE. V dropped 3 bases and J dropped 3 bases, with 13 bases sitting between them.

CDR3 sequence (DNA): TGTGCCAGCAAATTTCAGGGGGCAATTGGAAACACCATATATTTT. It codes for CASKFQGAIGNTIYF. The rearrangement joins TRBV27 to TRBJ1-3; 8 bases line up with TRBD1. The CDR3 has 15 amino acids. Per germline, CDR1 MNHEY and CDR2 SMNVEV (reference sequence). Trimming removed 7 bases from V and 3 bases from J; junction bases left unmatched: 8.

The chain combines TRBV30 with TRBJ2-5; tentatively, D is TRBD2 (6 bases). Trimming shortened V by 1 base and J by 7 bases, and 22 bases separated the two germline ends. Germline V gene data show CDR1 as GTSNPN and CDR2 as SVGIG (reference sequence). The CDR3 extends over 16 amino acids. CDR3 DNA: TGTGCCTGGAGTGGGGGAGGAGCGGGCGCCCACCTGACCCAGTACTTC. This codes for CAWSGGGAGAHLTQYF.

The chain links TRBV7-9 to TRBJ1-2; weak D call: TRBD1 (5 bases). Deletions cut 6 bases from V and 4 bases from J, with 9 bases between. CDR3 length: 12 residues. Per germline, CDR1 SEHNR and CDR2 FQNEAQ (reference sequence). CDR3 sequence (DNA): TGTGCCAGCAGTAGGGACTCCTATGGCTACACCTTC. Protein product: CASSRDSYGYTF.

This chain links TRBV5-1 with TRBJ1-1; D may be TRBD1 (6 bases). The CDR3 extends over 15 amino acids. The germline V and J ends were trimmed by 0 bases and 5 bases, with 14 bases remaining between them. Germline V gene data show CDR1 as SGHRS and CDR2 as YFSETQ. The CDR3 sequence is CASSLGGHSLTEAFF. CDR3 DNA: TGCGCCAGCAGCTTGGGGGGACATTCTCTTACTGAAGCTTTCTTT. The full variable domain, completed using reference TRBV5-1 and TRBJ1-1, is KAGVTQTPRYLIKTRGQQVTLSCSPISGHRSVSWYQQTPGQGLQFLFEYFSETQRNKGNFPGRFSGRQFSNSRSEMNVSTLELGDSALYLCASSLGGHSLTEAFFGQGTRLTVV.

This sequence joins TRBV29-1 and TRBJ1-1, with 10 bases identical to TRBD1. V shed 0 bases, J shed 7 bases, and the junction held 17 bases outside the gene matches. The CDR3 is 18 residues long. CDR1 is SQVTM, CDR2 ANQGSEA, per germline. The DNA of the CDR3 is TGCAGCGTTGAAGAAGCGTGGGGGACAGGGGCCTGGAAGGGTGAAGCTTTCTTT. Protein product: CSVEEAWGTGAWKGEAFF. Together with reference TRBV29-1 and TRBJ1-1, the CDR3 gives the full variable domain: SAVISQKPSRDICQRGTSLTIQCQVDSQVTMMFWYRQQPGQSLTLIATANQGSEATYESGFVIDKFPISRPNLTFSTLTVSNMSPEDSSIYLCSVEEAWGTGAWKGEAFFGQGTRLTVV.

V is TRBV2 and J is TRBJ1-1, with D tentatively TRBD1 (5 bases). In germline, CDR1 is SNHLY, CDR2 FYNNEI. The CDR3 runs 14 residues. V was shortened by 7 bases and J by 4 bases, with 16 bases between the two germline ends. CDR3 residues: CASTWGGGITEAFF. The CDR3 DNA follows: TGTGCCAGCACCTGGGGTGGGGGGATCACTGAAGCTTTCTTT.

The CDR3 sequence is CATLFGGAGEYEQYF. CDR3 nucleotides: TGTGCCACCCTTTTTGGGGGGGCGGGAGAATACGAGCAGTACTTC. V gene TRBV6-1 combines with J gene TRBJ2-7, with D perhaps TRBD2 (7 bases). With 10 bases removed from V and 4 bases from J, the gap between germline ends came to 23 bases. The CDR3 contains 15 residues. Germline CDR1 reads MNHNS; CDR2 reads SASEGT.

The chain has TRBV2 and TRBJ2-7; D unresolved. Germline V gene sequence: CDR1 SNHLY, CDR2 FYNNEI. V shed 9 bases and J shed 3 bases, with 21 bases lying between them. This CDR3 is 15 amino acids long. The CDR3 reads CASSLGLPPIYEQYF. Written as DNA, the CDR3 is TGTGCCAGTTCCTTGGGTCTGCCGCCGATCTACGAGCAGTACTTC. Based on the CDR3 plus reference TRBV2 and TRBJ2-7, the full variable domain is EPEVTQTPSHQVTQMGQEVILRCVPISNHLYFYWYRQILGQKVEFLVSFYNNEISEKSEIFDDQFSVERPDGSNFTLKIRSTKLEDSAMYFCASSLGLPPIYEQYFGPGTRLTVT.

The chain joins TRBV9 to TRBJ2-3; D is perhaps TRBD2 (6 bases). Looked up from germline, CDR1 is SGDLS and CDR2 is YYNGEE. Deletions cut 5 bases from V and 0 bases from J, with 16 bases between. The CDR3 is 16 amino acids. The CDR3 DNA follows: TGTGCCAGCAGTGCGCTGGGCGGGGCTAGCACAGATACGCAGTATTTT. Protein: CASSALGGASTDTQYF.

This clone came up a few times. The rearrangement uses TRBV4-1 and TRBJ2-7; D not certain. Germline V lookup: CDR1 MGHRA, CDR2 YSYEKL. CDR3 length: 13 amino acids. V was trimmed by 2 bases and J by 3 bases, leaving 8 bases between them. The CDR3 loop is CASSQTESYEQYF. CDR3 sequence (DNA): TGCGCCAGCAGCCAAACTGAAAGCTACGAGCAGTACTTC.